The 11 T cell receptor beta chains given below trace back to one sample, sequenced in a study of chemoradiotherapy in HPV16-positive cancers. The method was immunoSEQ multiplex PCR; TCRdb's version includes in-frame clones alone and lacks a portion of them. The sample gives 30,000 to 40,000 clones, more than 75% of which show up once; under 5.5% is in the top ten. The specimen comprised blood, sampled from a patient who underwent chemoradiotherapy. These receptors originate from a human donor with HPV-associated anogenital cancer.

This rearrangement joins TRBV4-3 to TRBJ1-1; weak D call: TRBD1 (5 bases). V lost 4 bases and J lost 11, with 14 bases in between. The CDR3 runs 12 residues. Germline lookup yields CDR1 LGHNA and CDR2 YSLEER. CDR3 amino acids: CASSRAVGAAFF. Here the CDR3 DNA reads TGCGCCAGCAGCCGGGCGGTTGGGGCGGCTTTCTTT.

The chain links TRBV6-5 to TRBJ1-2; D uncertain. Trimming left V 2 bases short and J 3 bases short, with 10 bases between. Germline-derived CDR1 and CDR2 are MNHEY and SVGAGI. This CDR3 is built from 14 residues. DNA of the CDR3: TGTGCCAGCAGTTACGGGGTGGGTGACTATGGCTACACCTTC. This codes for CASSYGVGDYGYTF.

Here the CDR3 DNA reads TGCGCCAGCAGCTCCGGGACAGGGGGCATCCTTAACTATGGCTACACCTTC. Translating it yields CASSSGTGGILNYGYTF. The chain uses TRBV5-1 and TRBJ1-2; 12 bases are shared with TRBD1. Germline V gives CDR1 SGHRS, CDR2 YFSETQ. This CDR3 region has 17 residues. With 3 bases clipped from V and 1 base from J, the junction kept 7 bases outside the gene matches.

The CDR3 nucleotides read TGCGCCAGCAGCGATAGCGGGGGGGCCACGGATACGCAGTATTTT. Translating it yields CASSDSGGATDTQYF. J is TRBJ2-3 and V is TRBV5-1; 11 bases line up with TRBD2. The CDR3 contains 15 residues. Germline values: CDR1 SGHRS, CDR2 YFSETQ. After removal of 4 bases from V and 6 bases from J, the junction contained 7 bases not matched to a gene. The variable domain in full, with the rest retrieved from reference TRBV5-1 and TRBJ2-3, is KAGVTQTPRYLIKTRGQQVTLSCSPISGHRSVSWYQQTPGQGLQFLFEYFSETQRNKGNFPGRFSGRQFSNSRSEMNVSTLELGDSALYLCASSDSGGATDTQYFGPGTRLTVL.

CDR3 region: CASSAGWGAGAYNEQFF. CDR3 bases: TGTGCCAGCAGCGCCGGGTGGGGGGCCGGGGCCTACAATGAGCAGTTCTTC. The gene calls are TRBV9 and TRBJ2-1; D is tentatively TRBD1 or TRBD2 (6 bases each). CDR3 length: 17 residues. V lost 3 bases and J 2 bases, leaving 18 bases between the germline ends. The germline CDR1 and CDR2 sequences are SGDLS and YYNGEE.

The V and J genes are TRBV5-8 and TRBJ2-3; D perhaps matches TRBD1 (6 bases). Trimming removed 2 bases at V and 5 bases at J, with 15 bases between. The germline CDR1 and CDR2 sequences are SGHTS and YDEGEE. The CDR3 length is 15 residues. For the CDR3, the DNA is TGTGCCAGCAGCTTTGGGGGCGCCTTGGGAGATACGCAGTATTTT. Amino acid sequence: CASSFGGALGDTQYF.

The chain uses TRBV5-1 and TRBJ2-1, with D perhaps being TRBD1 or TRBD2 (6 bases each). The CDR3 spans 14 residues. From germline, CDR1 is SGHRS and CDR2 YFSETQ. V lost 4 bases, J lost 6 bases, and 14 bases lay in between. The CDR3 DNA follows: TGCGCCAGCAGCCGCTTGGAGGGGGGCAATGAGCAGTTCTTC. As protein: CASSRLEGGNEQFF.

The CDR3 bases are TGCGCCAGCAGTGAACCGGGGAGTATCAATGAAAAACTGTTTTTT. Residues: CASSEPGSINEKLFF. This sequence joins TRBV10-2 and TRBJ1-4, with unresolved D. Germline V lookup: CDR1 WSHSY, CDR2 SAAADI. V was clipped by 3 bases and J by 5 bases, with 13 bases between them. This CDR3 comprises 15 residues.

The rearrangement links TRBV4-1 to TRBJ1-2; perhaps TRBD1 as D (6 bases). V was shortened by 2 bases and J by 4 bases, with 11 bases between the two germline ends. Germline V CDR1 and CDR2: MGHRA, YSYEKL. This CDR3 contains 14 residues. The CDR3 is CASSQLQGGYGYTF. CDR3 sequence (DNA): TGCGCCAGCAGCCAACTACAGGGAGGCTATGGCTACACCTTC.

This rearrangement joins TRBV19 to TRBJ1-2; D uncertain. The CDR3 has 12 residues. CDR1 LNHDA and CDR2 SQIVND come from the germline V gene (reference sequence). Trimming left V 3 bases short and J 3 bases short, with 5 bases between. Here the CDR3 reads CASSMSDYGYTF. CDR3 bases: TGTGCCAGTAGTATGTCCGACTATGGCTACACCTTC.

About this clone itself: Relative to the germline gene, one junction end is altered; a read error may explain this. J is TRBJ2-3 and V is TRBV10-3; D is perhaps TRBD1 (6 bases). CDR1 is ENHRY and CDR2 is SYGVKD in the germline V gene. This CDR3 comprises 13 residues. The CDR3 region is CAISEGDTNTQYF. The CDR3 bases are TGTGCCATCAGTGAAGGGGACACAAATACGCAGTATTTT.